This T cell receptor beta chain stems from a study of chemoradiotherapy in HPV16-positive cancers. Samples were taken several times over chemoradiotherapy. Trimming cost V 0 bases and J 5 bases, with 10 bases left between them. The germline gives CDR1 SGHNT, CDR2 YENEEA. This CDR3 is 14 amino acids long. Points on this clone: As yet, its antigen is unknown.

Study observations and caveats: Non-HPV-specific T cells did not expand in tumors during treatment, whereas candidate HPV-specific clones and E7-related motifs did. Only a couple of HPV16-positive patients supplied the functional HPV-specificity definition. HPV-responsive T-cell expansion during chemoradiotherapy was linked to improved recurrence-free survival in HPV16-positive patients.

Data came from immunoSEQ multiplex PCR; TCRdb stores just in-frame clones and leaves some out. The profile shows 17,000 or so clones, approximately 70% of them singletons. This chain links TRBV11-3 with TRBJ1-1; D is possibly TRBD1 (5 bases). The TCR sequence derives from a human donor with HPV-associated anogenital cancer. The material sequenced was tumor tissue, taken from a patient who underwent chemoradiotherapy. The DNA of the CDR3 is TGTGCCAGCAGCTTAGATGGGGGGAGGACTGAAGCTTTCTTT. It is translated as CASSLDGGRTEAFF.